These 21 T cell receptor beta chains were sequenced from one sample in a study of memory CD8 T cells in hepatitis C reinfection. The repertoire was sequenced with immunoSEQ multiplex PCR; TCRdb's copy has only in-frame clones and lacks some. Of 50,000 or so clones in the sample, about 90% are singletons; the top ten hold 0.9% to 1.1%. Time point noted: pre-reinfection, 55 to 20 weeks before reinfection detection. No in vitro expansion preceded TCR sequencing of the sorted cells. Sequences were obtained from naive CD8+ T cells sorted from blood. The receptors stem from a man between 18 and 29 years old with hepatitis C virus infection.

The rearrangement joins TRBV19 to TRBJ2-3, with D tentatively TRBD2 (5 bases). This CDR3 region has 13 residues. The germline V gene encodes CDR1 LNHDA and CDR2 SQIVND (reference sequence). DNA of the CDR3: TGTGCGGTGGGGAGCGGCGCCACAGATACGCAGTATTTT. This translates into CAVGSGATDTQYF.

The chain uses TRBV5-1 and TRBJ2-3, with TRBD1 as a possible D gene (6 bases). Germline CDR1 SGHRS, CDR2 YFSETQ. This CDR3 comprises 16 residues. Trimming cost V 2 bases and J 3 bases, with 16 bases left between them. CDR3 nucleotide sequence: TGCGCCAGCAGCTTAAGTGGGGACATGGGTACAGATACGCAGTATTTT. This gives the protein CASSLSGDMGTDTQYF.

The chain employs TRBV2 and TRBJ2-7; TRBD1 agrees at 11 bases. CDR3 length: 12 amino acids. Germline loops: CDR1 SNHLY, CDR2 FYNNEI. The junction had 3 bases not matched to a gene; V was cut back by 8 bases and J by 6 bases. DNA of the CDR3: TGTGCCAGCTCGGACAGGGGGCCCGAGCAGTACGTC. This codes for CASSDRGPEQYV.

This chain links TRBV4-1 with TRBJ2-1, with TRBD2 identical over 12 bases. Trimming cost V 5 bases and J 2 bases; bases outside gene matches: 13. Germline V gene data show CDR1 as MGHRA and CDR2 as YSYEKL. CDR3 length equals 19 residues. Here the CDR3 DNA reads TGCGCCAGCAGCGGATCGACTAGCGGGAGAGGGTTCCCCTACAATGAGCAGTTCTTC. It yields the protein CASSGSTSGRGFPYNEQFF.

V is TRBV5-5 and J is TRBJ2-7; TRBD1 might be the D (5 bases). The germline V gene has CDR1 SGHKS and CDR2 YYEKEE (reference sequence). Trimming removed 4 bases at V and 4 bases at J, with 12 bases between. The CDR3 is 13 residues long. This CDR3 reads CASSPDTGYEQYF. The CDR3 coding sequence is TGTGCCAGCAGCCCGGACACAGGTTACGAGCAGTACTTC.

This sequence joins TRBV2 and TRBJ1-1; 8 bases are a match to TRBD1. J was trimmed by 5 bases and V by 6 bases; bases with no gene match: 5. This CDR3 has 13 residues. The germline V gene encodes CDR1 SNHLY and CDR2 FYNNEI. CDR3 in amino acids: CASSLTGETEAFF. DNA for the CDR3: TGTGCCAGCAGCTTGACAGGGGAGACTGAAGCTTTCTTT. Supplemented by reference TRBV2 and TRBJ1-1, the full variable domain reads EPEVTQTPSHQVTQMGQEVILRCVPISNHLYFYWYRQILGQKVEFLVSFYNNEISEKSEIFDDQFSVERPDGSNFTLKIRSTKLEDSAMYFCASSLTGETEAFFGQGTRLTVV.

The chain recombines TRBV7-9 with TRBJ2-3; D is unclear. V was clipped by 5 bases and J by 5 bases, with 5 bases between them. CDR1 SEHNR and CDR2 FQNEAQ come from the germline V gene (reference sequence). This CDR3 is 11 amino acids long. The CDR3 loop reads CASSPRDTQYF. DNA of the CDR3: TGTGCCAGCAGCCCCAGAGATACGCAGTATTTT.

CDR3 sequence reads: CASSLSRQGPGELFF. The CDR3 nucleotides read TGCGCCAGCAGCTTGTCCCGACAGGGTCCCGGGGAGCTGTTTTTT. The chain combines TRBV5-1 with TRBJ2-2; 7 bases are a match to TRBD1. The CDR3 contains 15 residues. Per the germline V gene, CDR1 is SGHRS and CDR2 is YFSETQ. V lost 1 base, J lost 6 bases, and 6 bases stayed unmatched.

The chain joins TRBV11-2 to TRBJ2-3; TRBD2 matches 10 bases. Per germline, CDR1 SGHAT and CDR2 FQNNGV. The CDR3 runs 17 residues. Trimming cost V 2 bases and J 6 bases; bases outside gene matches: 11. In nucleotides, the CDR3 is TGTGCCAGCAGCTTATCGCCTAGCGGGAGCGGGGAGGATACGCAGTATTTT. Translation: CASSLSPSGSGEDTQYF.

V is TRBV12-5 and J is TRBJ2-5, with 10 bases matching TRBD2. CDR1 is LGHNT and CDR2 is FRNRAP in the germline V gene. The trim removed 5 bases at V and 2 bases at J, leaving 11 bases unmatched. The length of the CDR3 is 17 residues. CDR3 protein: CASGPGTSANIQETQYF. The DNA for the CDR3 is TGTGCTAGTGGTCCAGGGACTAGCGCCAACATACAAGAGACCCAGTACTTC.

The gene calls are TRBV4-1 and TRBJ1-6; D gene ambiguous. The germline CDR1 and CDR2 sequences are MGHRA and YSYEKL. Trimming stripped 1 base from V and 8 bases from J, with 12 bases between. The CDR3 length is 15 residues. The CDR3: CASSQGPLRDSPLHF. The CDR3 DNA follows: TGCGCCAGCAGCCAAGGCCCTCTTCGGGATTCACCCCTCCACTTT.

This chain joins TRBV10-3 and TRBJ2-3; 13 bases are a match to TRBD2. This CDR3 region has 15 residues. The germline V gene has CDR1 ENHRY and CDR2 SYGVKD. V was pared by 0 bases and J by 9 bases, with 3 bases of the junction left unmatched. The CDR3 region is CAISESGTSGITQYF. CDR3 bases: TGTGCCATCAGTGAGTCCGGGACTAGCGGGATAACGCAGTATTTT.

The J gene is TRBJ2-1, the V gene TRBV5-1, with D possibly TRBD2 on 6 matching bases. Trimming stripped 5 bases from V and 8 bases from J, with 20 bases between. The CDR3 totals 15 residues. Germline V gene lookup returns CDR1 SGHRS and CDR2 YFSETQ. The DNA for the CDR3 is TGCGCCAGCAGTGCGGGGACCCTCCTGGGCGATGAGCAGTTCTTC. It specifies CASSAGTLLGDEQFF.

The V and J genes are TRBV10-3 and TRBJ2-5; TRBD2 matches 10 bases. The CDR3 has 15 residues. V trimming: 4 bases; J trimming: 1 base; junction bases outside the gene matches: 3. From germline, CDR1 is ENHRY and CDR2 SYGVKD. The CDR3 sequence: CAISGGTSAQETQYF. DNA for the CDR3: TGTGCCATCAGTGGGGGGACTAGCGCCCAAGAGACCCAGTACTTC.

The V gene is TRBV2, the J gene TRBJ2-7; the match to TRBD2 covers 13 bases. The CDR3 loop spans 15 amino acids. The J segment lost 7 bases and the V segment lost 8 bases, leaving 11 bases of the junction unmatched. Looked up from germline, CDR1 is SNHLY and CDR2 is FYNNEI. The CDR3 loop is CASASGLAGAGEQYF. CDR3 bases: TGTGCCAGCGCCTCCGGACTAGCGGGAGCTGGTGAGCAGTACTTC.

The chain joins TRBV15 to TRBJ1-1, with 9 bases that match TRBD1. CDR3 length equals 13 residues. J gave up 1 base and V 9 bases, and 3 bases lay outside the gene matches. Germline V CDR1 and CDR2: LNHNV, YYDKDF (reference sequence). The CDR3 is CATKQGANTEAFF. CDR3 DNA sequence: TGTGCCACTAAACAGGGGGCGAACACTGAAGCTTTCTTT.

This clone was picked up one time. The genes are TRBV27 and TRBJ2-1, with 8 bases that match TRBD1. This CDR3 has 15 residues. V shed 8 bases and J 6 bases; nucleotides not matched to a gene: 12. Germline lookup yields CDR1 MNHEY and CDR2 SMNVEV (reference sequence). The CDR3, as DNA: TGTGCCAGCGGGGACAGGTCTCAAGGGGGCAATGAGCAGTTCTTC. Its protein is CASGDRSQGGNEQFF.

The V call is TRBV5-1, the J call TRBJ1-2, with 10 bases aligning to TRBD1. Looked up from germline, CDR1 is SGHRS and CDR2 is YFSETQ. The CDR3 sequence is 14 residues long. Trimming took 2 bases from V and 6 from J; bases not matched to a gene: 4. The CDR3 is CASSFRQGADGYTF. The DNA of the CDR3 is TGCGCCAGCAGCTTTAGACAGGGGGCCGATGGCTACACCTTC.

In this sample, this clone turned up a few times. The J gene is TRBJ2-2, the V gene TRBV6-5; D gene ambiguous. In germline, CDR1 is MNHEY, CDR2 SVGAGI. This CDR3 has 14 amino acids. The V end lost 1 base, the J end lost 5 bases, and 8 bases lay between the germline ends. CDR3 sequence: CASSYYADTGELFF. Written as DNA, the CDR3 is TGTGCCAGCAGTTACTATGCGGATACCGGGGAGCTGTTTTTT.

The chain combines TRBV9 with TRBJ2-5; 8 bases are shared with TRBD1. The J call may be mistaken, given a closer DNA end match to TRBJ2-7. This CDR3 has 13 amino acids. Germline CDR1 and CDR2: SGDLS and YYNGEE. The CDR3 spells CASSPGTGYEQYF. CDR3 nucleotide sequence: TGTGCCAGCAGCCCCGGGACAGGCTACGAGCAGTACTTC.

V gene TRBV25-1 combines with J gene TRBJ2-1; D unclear. The CDR3 consists of 14 residues. The V end was cut by 1 base, the J end by 4 bases, with 8 bases between. Germline CDR1 reads MGHDK; CDR2 reads SYGVNS. CDR3 loop: CASSEFAGYNEQFF. The CDR3 region has the DNA TGTGCCAGCAGTGAATTCGCCGGGTACAATGAGCAGTTCTTC.